Listed below are T cell receptor beta chains from one sample, sequenced in a study of blood T cell repertoires in COVID-19. Clones were sequenced by immunoSEQ multiplex PCR, and TCRdb holds only the in-frame ones, with some missing. The table includes fewer than 300,000 clones, 86% detected once. Sequencing was performed on peripheral blood. The receptors come from a man in his forties who had recovered from COVID-19. Each CDR3 is given with its conserved first and last residue.

V gene	J gene	CDR3 protein
TRBV9	TRBJ2-7	CASSVVGGGFYEQYF
TRBV6-5	TRBJ1-1	CASRQGMNTEAFF
TRBV6-2/TRBV6-3	TRBJ2-7	CASSLWEATGEQYF
TRBV5-6	TRBJ2-1	CASSLEWSEQFF
TRBV29-1	TRBJ2-7	CSVIQPSYEQYF
TRBV6-1	TRBJ1-1	CASSERTGSEAFF
TRBV7-2	TRBJ2-2	CASRPRGGVNTGELFF
TRBV4-1	TRBJ2-5	CASRGREGGRETQYF
TRBV19	TRBJ2-7	CASRPSGRANYEQYF
TRBV10-3	TRBJ1-2	CAISEGQGRDGYTF
TRBV4-1	TRBJ2-7	CASSPGTSGGYEQYF
TRBV11-2	TRBJ2-7	CASSLASGVTYEQYF
TRBV11-2	TRBJ2-7	CASSLGAKGTGEQYF
TRBV5-6	TRBJ2-7	CATGQGAYEQYF
TRBV30	TRBJ1-2	CAWTNQYVQYGYTF
TRBV19	TRBJ1-1	CASSTSTQGALGTEAFF
TRBV10-3	TRBJ2-3	CAISVLAGDTDTQYF
TRBV4-3	TRBJ1-5	CASSQSLQGYNQPQHF
TRBV10-3	TRBJ2-1	CAISPGTGNNEQFF
TRBV3-1/TRBV3-2	TRBJ2-3	CASSQGLAGDTQYF
TRBV5-1	TRBJ2-2	CASSNGQGWTGELFF
TRBV6-5	TRBJ1-1	CASSDRGDTEAFF
TRBV24-1	TRBJ2-3	CATSDSPLAGATDTQYF
TRBV7-2	TRBJ2-5	CASSLAAGRETQYF
TRBV7-2	TRBJ2-3	CASTQLLRLLTDTQYF
TRBV5-4	TRBJ2-7	CASSPEASSYEQYF
TRBV19	TRBJ2-5	CASSIGGGQETQYF
TRBV7-9	TRBJ2-5	CASSLGGTARAQYF
TRBV18	TRBJ2-7	CASSPPSRQVFHEQYF
TRBV11-2	TRBJ1-2	CASSLASVNGYTF
TRBV15	TRBJ2-7	CATSRDRGLGYEQYF
TRBV3-1/TRBV3-2	TRBJ2-7	CASSQQVILGTNPSYEQYF
TRBV4-3	TRBJ2-1	CASSQALYCAFF
TRBV10-3	TRBJ1-6	CAISVRISYNSPLHF
TRBV29-1	TRBJ2-7	CSVGQPYEQYF
TRBV3-1/TRBV3-2	TRBJ1-5	CASSQDLAGVAQPQHF
TRBV6-1	TRBJ1-1	CASKAGQMNTEAFF
TRBV19	TRBJ1-5	CASSISWGGNQPQHF
TRBV6-6	TRBJ1-4	CASSPMGQGPRAKEKLFF
TRBV7-2	TRBJ2-1	CASSFMRGMWNEQFF
TRBV19	TRBJ2-7	CASSYRGTGSYEQYF
TRBV5-6	TRBJ1-2	CASSYWRGINYGYTF
TRBV6-2/TRBV6-3	TRBJ1-3	CASSFGTLSGNTIYF
TRBV5-1	TRBJ2-5	CASSGWDRGRGETQYF
TRBV5-6	TRBJ2-1	CASSLERQGEQFF
TRBV6-6	TRBJ1-4	CASRGQEKLFF
TRBV9	TRBJ2-7	CASSVLGQGEQYF
TRBV7-6	TRBJ1-2	CASSPPGQGRYGYTF
TRBV5-1	TRBJ1-2	CASSIQTNYGYTF
TRBV10-3	TRBJ2-1	CAISESRDEQFF
TRBV25-1	TRBJ2-5	CASSMTGTQYF
TRBV9	TRBJ2-1	CASSVGGTYNEQFF
TRBV3-1/TRBV3-2	TRBJ1-2	CASSHTPNYGYTF
TRBV7-2	TRBJ2-5	CASSSGRGVETQYF
TRBV4-2	TRBJ2-7	CASSQDLDFLAHQYF
TRBV30	TRBJ1-6	CAWSGTGNSPLHF
TRBV2	TRBJ2-1	CASIGLAGTNEQFF